The 14 T cell receptor beta chains below were found in one sample sequenced in a study of T cells in Graves' hyperthyroidism and ophthalmopathy. Amplification yielded TCR beta CDR3 regions, with RNA transcripts as the source. The HTBI primer set drove a first-round RT-PCR of the TCR CDR3. TCRdb ran MiXCR on the multiplex PCR reads and lists one entry per CDR3 protein. The sample shows roughly 350,000 distinct CDR3 sequences, about 14% of them seen only once. Sequencing was done on a sample of blood. The receptors stem from a woman aged 25 to 39 with Graves' hyperthyroidism.

In this sample, this clonotype turned up many times. This chain connects TRBV20-1 to TRBJ2-5, with D tentatively TRBD2 (5 bases). V was trimmed by 0 bases and J by 4 bases, leaving 15 bases between them. CDR1 and CDR2 from the germline V gene are DFQATT and SNEGSKA (reference sequence). There are 15 residues in the CDR3. The CDR3 region is CSARDGESVGETQYF. CDR3 sequence (DNA): TGCAGTGCTAGAGATGGGGAGAGTGTGGGAGAGACCCAGTACTTC.

The chain combines TRBV15 with TRBJ1-2, with a tentative D call TRBD1 (5 bases). Per germline, CDR1 LNHNV and CDR2 YYDKDF (reference sequence). The CDR3 is made up of 16 amino acids. V dropped 2 bases and J dropped 0 bases, with 13 bases sitting between them. This chain's CDR3 is CATSRREGIANYGYTF. CDR3 sequence (DNA): TGTGCCACCAGCAGAAGGGAGGGGATTGCTAACTATGGCTACACCTTC.

This clonotype was seen repeatedly, ten times or more. The J gene is TRBJ2-3, the V gene TRBV24-1, with no clear D. The length of the CDR3 is 13 residues. Germline V gives CDR1 KGHDR, CDR2 SFDVKD. Trimming pared 4 bases from V and 2 bases from J, leaving 6 bases between. This CDR3 reads CATSDEDTDTQYF. In DNA, the CDR3 is TGTGCCACCAGTGACGAAGACACAGATACGCAGTATTTT.

This clonotype was counted many times. V and J are TRBV7-9 and TRBJ2-7; 11 bases align to TRBD1. Trimming at V came to 5 bases and at J to 0 bases, leaving 12 bases not matched to a gene. The germline V gene encodes CDR1 SEHNR and CDR2 FQNEAQ (reference sequence). This CDR3 is built from 18 residues. CDR3 nucleotides: TGTGCCAGCAGCCCTTGGACAGGGGGCGCGGGTAGCTCCTACGAGCAGTACTTC. Translating it yields CASSPWTGGAGSSYEQYF.

In its sample, this clonotype was seen a few times. The chain is built from TRBV7-8 and TRBJ2-7; 9 positions agree with TRBD2. This CDR3 is 16 amino acids long. Germline lookup yields CDR1 SGHVS and CDR2 FQNEAQ. The V segment lost 3 bases and the J segment 0 bases; nucleotides outside the gene matches: 6. In nucleotides, the CDR3 is TGTGCCAGCAGCTTTGGACTAGCGATGAGCTCCTACGAGCAGTACTTC. Protein: CASSFGLAMSSYEQYF.

This clonotype has a count of ten or more. This chain joins TRBV11-2 and TRBJ1-5, with D perhaps matching TRBD1 (5 bases). V was cut by 1 base and J by 5 bases, with 15 bases left in between. Germline CDR1 SGHAT, CDR2 FQNNGV. CDR3 length: 16 residues. The CDR3, as DNA: TGTGCCAGCAGCTTAGGGGTCCAGGGATTGCATCAGCCCCAGCATTTT. This gives the protein CASSLGVQGLHQPQHF.

The chain uses TRBV27 and TRBJ2-4; D is unresolved. Germline CDR1 MNHEY, CDR2 SMNVEV (reference sequence). This CDR3 comprises 15 residues. V was pared by 3 bases and J by 0 bases, with 9 bases between. As DNA, the CDR3 is TGTGCCAGCAGTTTTCTCCCTTTAGCCAAAAACATTCAGTACTTC. The encoded protein is CASSFLPLAKNIQYF.

The table lists this clonotype with a count of one. The chain recombines TRBV30 with TRBJ1-2; 7 bases agree with TRBD1. The CDR3 sequence is 15 residues long. Looked up from germline, CDR1 is GTSNPN and CDR2 is SVGIG (reference sequence). V was clipped by 4 bases and J by 2 bases; unmatched bases: 10. In nucleotides, the CDR3 is TGTGCCTGGAACGCTCCGGGACAGACGAACTATGGCTACACCTTC. This encodes CAWNAPGQTNYGYTF.

The gene calls are TRBV19 and TRBJ1-4; TRBD1 is a possible D gene (5 bases). The CDR3 length is 12 residues. The germline V gene encodes CDR1 LNHDA and CDR2 SQIVND (reference sequence). Trimming took 10 bases from V and 7 from J, leaving 13 bases between them. The CDR3 DNA follows: TGTGCCACCAGGGACGAACGTGAAAAACTGTTTTTT. As protein: CATRDEREKLFF.

The V gene is TRBV29-1, the J gene TRBJ2-1; TRBD2 matches 11 bases. The V and J ends lost 6 bases and 3 bases, in that order; junction bases with no gene match: 7. CDR1 SQVTM and CDR2 ANQGSEA come from the germline V gene. The CDR3 spans 15 residues. The CDR3 is CSVLIAGGFYNEQFF. CDR3 DNA sequence: TGCAGCGTATTAATAGCGGGAGGGTTCTACAATGAGCAGTTCTTC.

V gene TRBV19 combines with J gene TRBJ2-2, with D possibly being TRBD1 (5 bases). In germline, CDR1 is LNHDA, CDR2 SQIVND (reference sequence). Trimming removed 8 bases at V and 0 bases at J, with 7 bases between. This CDR3 contains 13 residues. The CDR3 DNA reads TGTGCCAGTGACAGTTCGAACACCGGGGAGCTGTTTTTT. Translation gives CASDSSNTGELFF.

The chain links TRBV7-9 to TRBJ1-2; no clear D gene. Germline V gives CDR1 SEHNR, CDR2 FQNEAQ (reference sequence). The length of the CDR3 is 14 residues. Trimming removed 5 bases at V and 8 bases at J, with 18 bases between. As DNA, the CDR3 is TGTGCCAGCAGCATAGGAATGGGATTGGAGGGCTACACCTTC. Translating it yields CASSIGMGLEGYTF.

This clonotype was found a few times. The chain carries TRBV19 and TRBJ2-2, with 9 nucleotides matching TRBD2. The V and J ends lost 7 bases and 8 bases, in that order; junction bases with no gene match: 8. The germline V gene has CDR1 LNHDA and CDR2 SQIVND (reference sequence). The CDR3 is made up of 14 amino acids. CDR3 region: CASMGISGRGELFF. CDR3 bases: TGTGCCAGTATGGGGATTAGCGGGAGAGGGGAGCTGTTTTTT.

This clonotype was detected a few times. This sequence joins TRBV6-1 and TRBJ2-2; no clear D. Trimming took off 0 bases at V and 7 bases at J, with 9 bases between the two ends. Germline V gives CDR1 MNHNS, CDR2 SASEGT. The CDR3 has 14 residues. This chain's CDR3 is CASSEAGPDGELFF. CDR3 coding DNA: TGTGCCAGCAGTGAAGCAGGGCCCGACGGGGAGCTGTTTTTT.